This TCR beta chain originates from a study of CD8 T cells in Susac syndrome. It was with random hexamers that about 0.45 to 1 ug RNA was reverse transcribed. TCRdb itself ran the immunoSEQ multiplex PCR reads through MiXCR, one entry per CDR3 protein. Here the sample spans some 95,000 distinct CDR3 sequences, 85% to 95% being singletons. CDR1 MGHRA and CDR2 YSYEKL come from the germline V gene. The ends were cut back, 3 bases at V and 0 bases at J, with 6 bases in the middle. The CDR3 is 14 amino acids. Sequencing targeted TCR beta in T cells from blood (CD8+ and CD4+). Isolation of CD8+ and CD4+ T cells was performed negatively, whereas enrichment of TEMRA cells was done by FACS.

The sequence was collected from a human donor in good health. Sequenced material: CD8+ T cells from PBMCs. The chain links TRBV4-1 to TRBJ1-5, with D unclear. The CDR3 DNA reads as TGCGCCAGCAGCCAGGAGGGTAGCAATCAGCCCCAGCATTTT. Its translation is CASSQEGSNQPQHF.